The next 17 T cell receptor beta chains were all read from a single sample in a study of T-cell reconstitution after alpha-beta-depleted transplantation in children. It was with unique molecular identifiers that the TCRbeta library was prepared. TCRdb itself ran the PCR reads through MiXCR, one entry per CDR3 protein. Of around 130,000 distinct CDR3 sequences detected, about 9.9% appear once; the ten largest clones hold around 24%. The sample here was PBMCs, mostly from graft donor cells, taken 180 days after TCRalphabeta/CD19-depleted stem cell transplant. The receptors shown here come from a girl less than two years old who had a stem cell transplant for combined immunodeficiency, so the T cells may come from the graft donor.

V gene TRBV20-1 combines with J gene TRBJ2-2, with TRBD2 as a possible D gene (7 bases). V was clipped by 1 base and J by 0 bases, with 9 bases between them. The CDR3 is 15 residues long. CDR1 and CDR2 from the germline V gene are DFQATT and SNEGSKA (reference sequence). CDR3 in DNA: TGCAGTGCTAGAGGGGGGGGCCCGAACACCGGGGAGCTGTTTTTT. Its protein is CSARGGGPNTGELFF.

This rearrangement joins TRBV20-1 to TRBJ1-1, with unresolved D. The V end was cut by 6 bases, the J end by 7 bases, with 9 bases between. Germline-derived CDR1 and CDR2 are DFQATT and SNEGSKA (reference sequence). This CDR3 has 10 residues. The CDR3 region has the DNA TGCAGTGCCCTAGATAATGAAGCTTTCTTT. Protein sequence: CSALDNEAFF.

This clonotype was counted between two and nine times. The chain combines TRBV5-6 with TRBJ2-7; D not resolved. Trimming took off 0 bases at V and 3 bases at J, with 13 bases between the two ends. Germline assignment: CDR1 SGHDT and CDR2 YYEEEE. The CDR3 has 15 amino acids. The CDR3 spells CASSLAAAKGYEQYF. CDR3 in DNA: TGTGCCAGCAGCTTGGCAGCAGCCAAGGGCTACGAGCAGTACTTC.

The chain uses TRBV24-1 and TRBJ2-2; 8 bases align to TRBD1. Germline CDR1 and CDR2: KGHDR and SFDVKD. After removal of 4 bases from V and 4 bases from J, the junction contained 10 bases not matched to a gene. The CDR3 totals 17 residues. The DNA of the CDR3 is TGTGCCACCAGTGACCGGACAGGGCGAACGTCCACCGGGGAGCTGTTTTTT. Translated: CATSDRTGRTSTGELFF.

This clonotype came up once. This sequence may be a read error, since a much larger clone differs from it by one base. The chain links TRBV12-3 or TRBV12-4 to TRBJ2-1; D is unclear. CDR3 size: 12 residues. As DNA, the CDR3 is TGTGCCAGCAGTCCCCTCTACAATGAGCAGATCTTC. Protein product: CASSPLYNEQIF.

V and J are TRBV19 and TRBJ2-3; weak D call: TRBD2 (6 bases). Trimming left V 6 bases short and J 8 bases short, with 18 bases between. CDR1 is LNHDA and CDR2 is SQIVND in the germline V gene (reference sequence). The CDR3 runs to 14 residues. CDR3 residues: CASRWTGDDITQYF. The CDR3 region has the DNA TGTGCCAGTAGATGGACGGGGGACGATATTACGCAGTATTTT. Looking up the rest from reference TRBV19 and TRBJ2-3 gives the full variable domain: DGGITQSPKYLFRKEGQNVTLSCEQNLNHDAMYWYRQDPGQGLRLIYYSQIVNDFQKGDIAEGYSVSREKKESFPLTVTSAQKNPTAFYLCASRWTGDDITQYFGPGTRLTVL.

This clonotype was seen at least ten times. The chain combines TRBV29-1 with TRBJ2-2; 10 positions match TRBD2. With V trimmed by 7 bases and J by 0 bases, 8 bases remained unmatched. This CDR3 is built from 16 residues. In germline, CDR1 is SQVTM, CDR2 ANQGSEA. In DNA form, the CDR3 reads TGCAGCGCCTCCCCTAGCGGGAGCGCGAACACCGGGGAGCTGTTTTTT. The encoded protein is CSASPSGSANTGELFF.

The chain is built from TRBV28 and TRBJ1-2; 8 positions match TRBD1. J was trimmed by 4 bases and V by 3 bases; bases with no gene match: 7. The CDR3 loop spans 15 amino acids. CDR1 is MDHEN and CDR2 is SYDVKM in the germline V gene. The CDR3 spells CASSFRAGGAYGYTF. The DNA of the CDR3 is TGTGCCAGCAGTTTTAGGGCAGGGGGCGCCTATGGCTACACCTTC.

The table lists this clonotype with a few counts. V usage is TRBV6-2 or TRBV6-3 and J usage is TRBJ2-2, with D hard to call. V gave up 4 bases and J gave up 0 bases, with 18 bases separating them. Germline V gives CDR1 MNHEY, CDR2 SVGEGT. There are 18 residues in the CDR3. CDR3 region: CASSLVASKFANTGELFF. The CDR3 DNA sequence: TGTGCCAGCAGTTTGGTGGCAAGCAAATTCGCGAACACCGGGGAGCTGTTTTTT.

The chain joins TRBV6-1 to TRBJ2-7; 13 bases align to TRBD2. The germline gives CDR1 MNHNS, CDR2 SASEGT. The CDR3 consists of 15 residues. The J segment lost 3 bases and the V segment lost 6 bases, leaving 5 bases of the junction unmatched. The CDR3 DNA reads as TGTGCCAGCAGGACGACTAGCGGGGGGCTCTACGAGCAGTACTTC. It specifies CASRTTSGGLYEQYF.

The chain recombines TRBV6-1 with TRBJ1-1; maybe TRBD1 (5 bases). V was trimmed by 6 bases and J by 0 bases, leaving 11 bases between them. Looked up from germline, CDR1 is MNHNS and CDR2 is SASEGT. CDR3 size: 14 residues. The CDR3 spells CASRPGLMNTEAFF. The CDR3 DNA reads TGTGCCAGCAGGCCGGGACTCATGAACACTGAAGCTTTCTTT.

This clonotype was picked up a small number of times. The chain couples TRBV5-8 to TRBJ2-1, with 8 bases matching TRBD1. V was pared by 4 bases and J by 7 bases, with 4 bases of the junction left unmatched. Looked up from germline, CDR1 is SGHTS and CDR2 is YDEGEE. The CDR3 contains 13 residues. In DNA form, the CDR3 reads TGTGCCAGCAGCGGACAGGGTAGGAATGAGCAGTTCTTC. It specifies CASSGQGRNEQFF. The full variable domain, its missing parts supplied by reference TRBV5-8 and TRBJ2-1, is EAGVTQSPTHLIKTRGQQATLRCSPISGHTSVYWYQQALGLGLQFLLWYDEGEERNRGNFPPRFSGRQFPNYSSELNVNALELEDSALYLCASSGQGRNEQFFGPGTRLTVL.

This sequence joins TRBV20-1 and TRBJ1-5; D is possibly TRBD1 (6 bases). The CDR3 consists of 12 residues. V was trimmed by 5 bases and J by 3 bases, leaving 8 bases between them. The germline V gene has CDR1 DFQATT and CDR2 SNEGSKA (reference sequence). In DNA form, the CDR3 reads TGCAGTGCTGAGGGGGTCAATCAGCCCCAGCATTTT. This sequence encodes CSAEGVNQPQHF.

This clonotype was counted ten times or more. The chain links TRBV20-1 to TRBJ2-1; 9 bases align to TRBD2. Germline V CDR1 and CDR2: DFQATT, SNEGSKA (reference sequence). J lost 11 bases, V lost 0 bases, and 8 bases had no gene match. This CDR3 is 14 amino acids long. CDR3 sequence reads: CSARDGASGVKQFF. The DNA for the CDR3 is TGCAGTGCTAGAGATGGGGCTAGCGGGGTGAAGCAGTTCTTC.

This sequence joins TRBV5-1 and TRBJ2-7; tentatively, D is TRBD1 (6 bases). V was clipped by 4 bases and J by 1 base, with 18 bases between them. Germline V lookup: CDR1 SGHRS, CDR2 YFSETQ. The CDR3 runs to 16 residues. CDR3 DNA: TGCGCCAGCAGCCTTAGGAGAGACAGGATTTCCTACGAGCAGTACTTC. As protein: CASSLRRDRISYEQYF.

This clonotype was seen only a few times. The chain recombines TRBV5-1 with TRBJ2-3; no reliable D call. CDR3 length equals 15 residues. Trimming stripped 3 bases from V and 4 bases from J, with 15 bases between. Germline V lookup: CDR1 SGHRS, CDR2 YFSETQ. The CDR3 loop reads CASSSRGVGADTQYF. The DNA for the CDR3 is TGCGCCAGCAGCTCCCGTGGGGTTGGGGCAGATACGCAGTATTTT.

CDR3 in amino acids: CSALGGTGNSPLHF. CDR3 nucleotide sequence: TGCAGTGCCCTTGGGGGGACAGGGAACTCACCCCTCCACTTT. The chain combines TRBV20-1 with TRBJ1-6; 9 nucleotides line up with TRBD1. The V gene's germline CDR1 is DFQATT and CDR2 SNEGSKA (reference sequence). The CDR3 totals 14 residues. V shed 6 bases, J shed 10 bases, and the junction held 10 bases outside the gene matches.